This T cell receptor (beta chain) was sequenced in a study of Ad26.COV2.S vaccination and SARS-CoV-2 variants. Sequencing was performed with immunoSEQ multiplex PCR; in TCRdb, only in-frame clones are kept and a portion is missing. The sample lists 250,000 to 300,000 clones, around 87% seen once, with 2.5% to 3.5% in the top ten. The CDR3 is 14 amino acids. CDR1 and CDR2 from the germline V gene are SEHNR and FQNEAQ (reference sequence). Trimming removed 0 bases from V and 9 bases from J; junction bases left unmatched: 4. Documented treatment: some 20 received Ad26.COV2.S at low or high dose, single or two shots; roughly 5 received placebo; per-sample allocation not given. Sampling happened 63 days after the first vaccine or placebo injection.

The TCR was taken from a person between 18 and 59 years old who received the Ad26.COV2.S COVID-19 vaccine or a placebo. The chain recombines TRBV7-9 with TRBJ2-1, with TRBD2 matching 8 bases. This specimen was peripheral blood, taken in a trial of Ad26.COV2.S vaccine versus placebo. The CDR3 sequence is CASSLAGLAGEQFF. CDR3 DNA: TGTGCCAGCAGCTTAGCCGGACTAGCTGGTGAGCAGTTCTTC.